What follows is one T cell receptor (beta chain) and its context. Its target is not known. The data belong to a study of OX40 agonist ivuxolimab in advanced cancers. Sequencing used immunoSEQ multiplex PCR; TCRdb keeps in-frame clones, though not all of them. The sample has about 38,000 clones; 60% to 85% are singletons. Overall study results and limits: Some nonresponders likewise displayed low normalized T-cell clonal expansion.

Germline CDR1 is MNHEY and CDR2 is SVGAGI. The CDR3 covers 15 residues. Germline trimming cut 10 bases from V and 3 bases from J; bases unmatched to any gene: 9. The rearrangement links TRBV6-5 to TRBJ2-2, with 9 bases aligning to TRBD1. This sequence originates from an adult with an advanced solid tumor such as melanoma, head and neck, liver or kidney cancer. This specimen was CD4+ or CD8+ T cells sorted from blood, taken in a trial of the OX40 agonist ivuxolimab. The CDR3 coding sequence is TGTGCCACCAGATGGGGACAGGGTGACACCGGGGAGCTGTTTTTT. Translating gives CATRWGQGDTGELFF.